This TCR beta chain was sequenced for a study of somatic mutations in cytotoxic T cells in rheumatoid arthritis. Study-level information: Flow-sorting brought some V beta antibody-stained T-cell populations to nearly 100% purity, V beta1+ cells sequenced for TCRB among them.

Comment on this clone: Its antigen is unknown.

TCRdb's copy holds only in-frame clones and misses some; the assay was immunoSEQ multiplex PCR. The repertoire holds 10,000 to 11,000 clones, with about 90% as singletons. Study-level findings and limits: A largest CD8+ clone above 20% of CD8+ cells occurred in about an eighth of the 65 patients.

Trimming took 0 bases from V and 9 from J, leaving 12 bases between them. This CDR3 comprises 14 residues. Per the germline V gene, CDR1 is MGHRA and CDR2 is YSYEKL. Sequenced material: CD8+ T cells sorted from blood. The chain couples TRBV4-1 to TRBJ2-1, with TRBD2 as a possible D gene (6 bases). This TCR derives from a woman between 18 and 30 years old with rheumatoid arthritis. The CDR3: CASSQDRLVGEQFF. The CDR3 region has the DNA TGCGCCAGCAGCCAAGATAGACTAGTGGGTGAGCAGTTCTTC.